The entry below gives a single T cell receptor beta chain sequence along with its context. Its antigen remains unknown. This specimen comes from a study of siplizumab effects on memory and regulatory T cells. Study-wide results and caveats: Unstimulated subsets contained matches for only a minor fraction of alloreactive clones. Naive T cells seemed more diverse than memory cells; they also seemed major alloresponse contributors. The majority of clones, roughly 80-96% of proliferating CD4+ or CD8+ clones, lacked an assignable naive or memory phenotype.

The CDR3 loop spans 14 amino acids. The ends were cut back, 0 bases at V and 1 base at J, with 7 bases in the middle. The germline CDR1 and CDR2 sequences are SGHRS and YFSETQ. Method: immunoSEQ multiplex PCR; TCRdb's copy keeps in-frame clones and lacks some. The table lists about 55,000 clones, 95% to 98% of them singletons, with 0.64% in the top ten. Sample: naive CD4+ T cells sorted from blood. The rearrangement joins TRBV5-1 to TRBJ2-5; no reliable D call. The source of this sequence is a human donor in good health. As DNA, the CDR3 is TGCGCCAGCAGCTTGGTCGTGACCCAAGAGACCCAGTACTTC. It yields the protein CASSLVVTQETQYF.